This T cell receptor (beta chain) was sequenced in a study of blood T cell repertoires in COVID-19. Across the study: Whether acute or convalescent, the COVID-19 samples came from the United States, Italy and Spain. T cells, B-cell-depleted T cells, or PBMCs supplied cDNA or gDNA.

The authors' processing: Reference gene primer amplification in the assay estimated nucleated cell counts. Method: immunoSEQ multiplex PCR; TCRdb's copy keeps in-frame clones and lacks some. That table furnishes V, J and clone size, whereas the DNA furnished D and trimming. The sample comprises around 50,000 clones, about nine tenths of which are singletons, and under 6.5% rests with the top ten. As for this clone: The sample contains more than one DNA sequence encoding this CDR3.

Specimen: peripheral blood. This TCR was recovered from a man aged 70-80 years with acute or convalescent COVID-19.

The DNA of the CDR3 is TGTGCCAGTAGCCCCGGACAGGGGGCCTACGAGCAGTACTTC. It translates to CASSPGQGAYEQYF. V usage is TRBV19 and J usage is TRBJ2-7; 10 bases are shared with TRBD1. Unmatched junction bases numbered 4, after V lost 6 bases and J lost 2 bases. The CDR3 loop spans 14 amino acids. Per the germline V gene, CDR1 is LNHDA and CDR2 is SQIVND (reference sequence).